Each of the 24 T cell receptor beta chains below was sequenced from the same sample in a study of blood T cell repertoires in COVID-19. Only in-frame clones appear in the TCRdb table, and some are missing; sequencing was by immunoSEQ multiplex PCR. Here the sample spans around 140,000 clones, around nine tenths being singletons. The sample comprised peripheral blood. The receptors derive from a woman aged 50 to 65 with active or convalescent COVID-19.

The chain carries TRBV14 and TRBJ2-1, with 9 bases that match TRBD1. In germline, CDR1 is SGHDN, CDR2 FVKESK. The trim removed 0 bases at V and 6 bases at J, leaving 9 bases unmatched. This CDR3 region has 17 residues. The CDR3 sequence: CASSQDFDRGNGNEQFF. In DNA form, the CDR3 reads TGTGCCAGCAGCCAAGATTTTGACAGGGGGAATGGCAATGAGCAGTTCTTC.

This chain links TRBV5-1 with TRBJ2-2, with 11 bases lining up with TRBD1. With 0 bases clipped from V and 6 bases from J, the junction kept 4 bases outside the gene matches. Germline-derived CDR1 and CDR2 are SGHRS and YFSETQ. The CDR3 consists of 16 residues. This CDR3 reads CASSLDGTGGSGELFF. CDR3 nucleotide sequence: TGCGCCAGCAGCTTGGATGGGACAGGGGGGTCCGGGGAGCTGTTTTTT.

The rearrangement links TRBV18 to TRBJ1-1; D ambiguous. CDR1 is KGHSH, CDR2 LQKENI, per germline. V dropped 6 bases and J dropped 1 base, with 9 bases sitting between them. The CDR3 is 13 amino acids. The CDR3 bases are TGTGCCAGCTCGAGCGGAGGGAACACTGAAGCTTTCTTT. Translation gives CASSSGGNTEAFF.

The rearrangement joins TRBV7-3 to TRBJ2-1, with a weak D call TRBD1 (5 bases). Per the germline V gene, CDR1 is SGHTA and CDR2 is FQGTGA. The CDR3 runs 15 residues. V was cut by 5 bases and J by 0 bases, with 11 bases left in between. The CDR3 sequence is CASSGRQSSYNEQFF. For the CDR3, the DNA is TGTGCCAGCAGCGGCCGACAGAGCTCCTACAATGAGCAGTTCTTC. Full variable domain (rest looked up from reference TRBV7-3 and TRBJ2-1): GAGVSQTPSNKVTEKGKYVELRCDPISGHTALYWYRQSLGQGPEFLIYFQGTGAADDSGLPNDRFFAVRPEGSVSTLKIQRTERGDSAVYLCASSGRQSSYNEQFFGPGTRLTVL.

The V and J genes are TRBV2 and TRBJ1-5; TRBD1 matches 7 bases. This CDR3 has 14 residues. Germline CDR1 reads SNHLY; CDR2 reads FYNNEI. Losses at the gene ends were 6 bases for V and 7 bases for J; bases not matched to a gene: 9. CDR3 region: CASRGESGGQPQHF. The CDR3 DNA follows: TGTGCCAGCAGGGGGGAGTCAGGGGGGCAGCCCCAGCATTTT.

V usage is TRBV7-2 and J usage is TRBJ1-2, with D perhaps TRBD1 (5 bases). Germline V gives CDR1 SGHTA, CDR2 FQGNSA. The length of the CDR3 is 18 residues. Between the trimmed V and J ends, which lost 5 bases and 0 bases, there was a span of 22 bases. The CDR3 region is CASSPYSLNTGANYGYTF. For the CDR3, the DNA is TGTGCCAGCAGCCCTTATTCTCTAAACACGGGGGCTAACTATGGCTACACCTTC.

V usage is TRBV4-2 and J usage is TRBJ2-7; 9 bases are shared with TRBD1. Germline CDR1 LGHNA, CDR2 YNFKEQ. The ends lost 5 bases at V and 5 bases at J; junction bases unmatched: 7. CDR3 size: 14 residues. The DNA of the CDR3 is TGTGCCAGCAGCGAACAGGGGGCAATAGACGAGCAGTACTTC. Translation gives CASSEQGAIDEQYF.

This clone was detected only once. The chain is built from TRBV7-2 and TRBJ2-2, with TRBD2 matching 9 bases. CDR3 length equals 18 residues. Germline-derived CDR1 and CDR2 are SGHTA and FQGNSA. Unmatched junction bases numbered 13, after V lost 3 bases and J lost 5 bases. CDR3 nucleotide sequence: TGTGCCAGCAGCTTTAGAGGGACTAGCCGTGAACAAACCGGGGAGCTGTTTTTT. It codes for CASSFRGTSREQTGELFF.

In this sample, this clone turned up a few times. The chain recombines TRBV29-1 with TRBJ1-2; 9 bases align to TRBD1. The CDR3 has 14 residues. Germline assignment: CDR1 SQVTM and CDR2 ANQGSEA. J was trimmed by 3 bases and V by 1 base; bases with no gene match: 3. CDR3: CSVEGQGEDYGYTF. DNA of the CDR3: TGCAGCGTTGAAGGACAGGGGGAAGACTATGGCTACACCTTC.

The rearrangement uses TRBV7-2 and TRBJ2-7, with D unresolved. The V gene lost 1 base and the J gene lost 2 bases, with 6 bases spanning the gap. This CDR3 has 13 amino acids. Germline CDR1 SGHTA, CDR2 FQGNSA. CDR3 in DNA: TGTGCCAGCAGCTTAGGGGCGACCTACGAGCAGTACTTC. Its protein product is CASSLGATYEQYF.

The J gene is TRBJ1-1, the V gene TRBV19, with TRBD1 identical over 9 bases. The germline CDR1 and CDR2 sequences are LNHDA and SQIVND (reference sequence). Trimming at V came to 3 bases and at J to 6 bases, leaving 2 bases not matched to a gene. This CDR3 spans 13 amino acids. The CDR3 region is CASSMWTGAEAFF. The CDR3 DNA reads as TGTGCCAGTAGTATGTGGACAGGGGCTGAAGCTTTCTTT.

This rearrangement joins TRBV19 to TRBJ1-1; 10 nucleotides agree with TRBD1. The germline CDR1 and CDR2 sequences are LNHDA and SQIVND (reference sequence). J lost 2 bases, V lost 6 bases, and 9 bases had no gene match. The CDR3 has 16 amino acids. The CDR3 loop is CASSPSGQGINTEAFF. Here the CDR3 DNA reads TGTGCCAGTAGCCCCTCGGGACAGGGGATTAACACTGAAGCTTTCTTT.

This sequence joins TRBV7-2 and TRBJ2-5, with 7 nucleotides matching TRBD2. The V gene end was trimmed by 5 bases and the J gene end by 3 bases; junction bases not matched to a gene: 12. The V gene's germline CDR1 is SGHTA and CDR2 FQGNSA. The CDR3 has 16 amino acids. For the CDR3, the DNA is TGTGCCAGCAGCGTCACTAGCGCAGTTTATAAAGAGACCCAGTACTTC. Translating gives CASSVTSAVYKETQYF.

The chain couples TRBV5-1 to TRBJ2-3; D uncertain. The germline CDR1 and CDR2 sequences are SGHRS and YFSETQ. Deletions cut 3 bases from V and 5 bases from J, with 13 bases between. The CDR3 has 14 amino acids. In DNA, the CDR3 is TGCGCCAGCAGCTCCACGCCAGGCGTAGATACGCAGTATTTT. This codes for CASSSTPGVDTQYF. The full variable domain, with the rest looked up from reference TRBV5-1 and TRBJ2-3, is KAGVTQTPRYLIKTRGQQVTLSCSPISGHRSVSWYQQTPGQGLQFLFEYFSETQRNKGNFPGRFSGRQFSNSRSEMNVSTLELGDSALYLCASSSTPGVDTQYFGPGTRLTVL.

In this sample, this clone turned up once. V is TRBV5-1 and J is TRBJ1-4; tentatively, D is TRBD1 (6 bases). This CDR3 comprises 17 residues. V dropped 3 bases and J dropped 5 bases, with 20 bases sitting between them. Germline V gene data show CDR1 as SGHRS and CDR2 as YFSETQ. DNA of the CDR3: TGCGCCAGCAGCTGGGGAGGGATAGGACAGAAGAATGAAAAACTGTTTTTT. It specifies CASSWGGIGQKNEKLFF.

The chain uses TRBV28 and TRBJ1-5; TRBD1 agrees at 7 bases. V lost 3 bases to trimming and J lost 4 bases; unmatched junction nucleotides: 9. The CDR3 contains 16 residues. Germline lookup yields CDR1 MDHEN and CDR2 SYDVKM. CDR3 amino acids: CASSFLYRGPNQPQHF. The CDR3 bases are TGTGCCAGCAGTTTCCTCTACAGGGGTCCAAATCAGCCCCAGCATTTT.

J is TRBJ1-1 and V is TRBV9; no clear D. The V end was cut by 4 bases, the J end by 4 bases, with 14 bases between. This CDR3 is 14 amino acids long. CDR1 and CDR2 (germline): SGDLS, YYNGEE. The CDR3 bases are TGTGCCAGCAGCTCGATGGACTTTACCACTGAAGCTTTCTTT. Amino acids: CASSSMDFTTEAFF.

The V gene is TRBV6-6, the J gene TRBJ1-1, with D unresolved. This CDR3 is built from 16 residues. Germline V gene lookup returns CDR1 MNHNY and CDR2 SVGAGI (reference sequence). V dropped 6 bases and J dropped 2 bases, with 19 bases sitting between them. CDR3: CASRPPSFSLNTEAFF. In DNA form, the CDR3 reads TGTGCCAGCAGACCCCCATCCTTCTCACTAAACACTGAAGCTTTCTTT.

The gene calls are TRBV7-3 and TRBJ1-1; D is uncertain. V dropped 3 bases and J dropped 3 bases, with 8 bases sitting between them. The CDR3 spans 13 residues. Germline assignment: CDR1 SGHTA and CDR2 FQGTGA. The CDR3 reads CASSFGLYTEAFF. DNA for the CDR3: TGTGCCAGCAGCTTTGGGCTCTACACTGAAGCTTTCTTT.

The J gene is TRBJ1-3, the V gene TRBV6-6, with TRBD1 as a possible D gene (6 bases). Per germline, CDR1 MNHNY and CDR2 SVGAGI (reference sequence). Trimming took 4 bases from V and 4 from J, leaving 14 bases between them. The CDR3 covers 15 residues. CDR3 nucleotide sequence: TGTGCCAGCAGTTCCCGCACAGGGTACGGAAACACCATATATTTT. It specifies CASSSRTGYGNTIYF.

This clone was counted only a few times. CDR3 DNA: TGTGCCATCAGTGACAGGGGCCTAAGCTATGGCTACACCTTC. It specifies CAISDRGLSYGYTF. The chain has TRBV10-3 and TRBJ1-2; maybe TRBD1 (6 bases). Trimming took off 3 bases at V and 4 bases at J, with 12 bases between the two ends. Germline lookup yields CDR1 ENHRY and CDR2 SYGVKD. CDR3 length: 14 residues.

This chain links TRBV19 with TRBJ2-7, with 9 bases matching TRBD2. V dropped 2 bases and J dropped 2; count of bases not matched to a gene: 4. Germline CDR1 LNHDA, CDR2 SQIVND (reference sequence). This CDR3 has 15 residues. CDR3 nucleotides: TGTGCCAGTAGTATACAGGCGGGAGGGACCTACGAGCAGTACTTC. This codes for CASSIQAGGTYEQYF.

The chain has TRBV30 and TRBJ1-1; no clear D. Trimming cost V 0 bases and J 10 bases, with 21 bases left between them. Germline-derived CDR1 and CDR2 are GTSNPN and SVGIG (reference sequence). The CDR3 extends over 15 amino acids. The CDR3 loop reads CAWSVQSKRRTGAFF. CDR3 DNA: TGTGCCTGGAGTGTACAATCTAAAAGAAGAACGGGAGCTTTCTTT.

The chain links TRBV10-3 to TRBJ2-6; D may be TRBD1 (5 bases). With 0 bases removed from V and 0 bases from J, the gap between germline ends came to 6 bases. There are 16 residues in the CDR3. Germline CDR1 and CDR2: ENHRY and SYGVKD. The CDR3 reads CAISESGHSGANVLTF. CDR3 DNA: TGTGCCATCAGTGAGTCCGGACACTCTGGGGCCAACGTCCTGACTTTC.